This T cell receptor beta chain comes out of a study of T-cell reconstitution after alpha-beta-depleted transplantation in children (dated by TCRdb to the mid-2010s). About the study as a whole: Using TCR repertoire profiling, the study followed T-cell immune reconstitution in a quantitative way in children after TCRalphabeta/CD19-depleted allogeneic hematopoietic cell transplantation.

This clonotype was recorded only once. The antigen this receptor binds is unknown. No much larger clonotype is one base removed from it; base qualities were not supplied. One read provides weak support. The germline V end is reduced by 2 bases and the J end by 5 bases; junction bases left unmatched: 4. The CDR3 numbers 15 residues from cysteine through phenylalanine. The entry retains the CDR3 DNA only, 45 bases that are in frame from base 1. CDR1 and CDR2, per the germline V gene, are SGHVS and FNYEAQ. Taken with the paper, the label for treatment or condition translates to: allogeneic hematopoietic cell transplantation with graft depleted of TCRalphabeta T cells and CD19 B cells. TCRalphabeta/CD19-depleted allogeneic hematopoietic cell grafts were given to the transplant recipients, all of whom were children. The method behind the library was PCR. The reads were generated on an Illumina HiSeq 2500. To normalize quantification of the TCRbeta repertoire, the TCR libraries were built with molecular barcoding that relied on unique molecular identifiers. TCRdb reanalyzed the raw reads on its own, using fastp at Q25 for trimming and MiXCR for clone calling, and kept in-frame beta chains. Rows are combined by CDR3 protein, so each entry shows the most common genes and DNA. The sample data list approximately 250,000 distinct CDR3 sequences, and about 25% of these were observed just once. Over 2.5% of the sample comes from the top ten.

On the study overall, not on this receptor specifically: The frequencies of hyperexpanded clones fell over the following months, and after one year, T-cell counts and TCRbeta diversity were mostly attributed to newly produced T cells. In some patients, high TCRbeta diversity at day 60 was attributed to recipient T cells and intrathymic progenitors that had survived conditioning. The apparently early alphabetaT-cell count recovery about two months after transplant was reportedly dependent on only several hundred rapidly expanded clones derived from non-depleted graft cells.

This TCR was recovered from a girl aged 2 to 9 with Fanconi anemia, due to receive a stem cell transplant. The material was PBMCs, obtained before TCRalphabeta/CD19-depleted stem cell transplant. The chain is assembled from TRBV7-6 and TRBJ2-5, with TRBD2 identical over 11 junction bases. The nucleotides are TGTGCCAGCAGCTTACGAACTAGCGGGAGTGAGACCCAGTACTTC. Translated, it gives CASSLRTSGSETQYF.